One and the same sample provided the 30 T cell receptor beta chains below, sequenced in a study of T cells in Graves' hyperthyroidism and ophthalmopathy. Researchers amplified the TCR beta CDR3 regions from RNA transcripts. First-round RT-PCR with HTBI primers amplified the TCR CDR3 region. TCRdb reprocessed the multiplex PCR reads with MiXCR, giving one entry per CDR3 protein. The data show fewer than 800,000 distinct CDR3 sequences, with about a sixth seen just once and over 7.5% held by the top ten. The material sequenced was blood. These receptors all stem from a man between 18 and 29 years old with Graves' hyperthyroidism.

This clonotype was seen more than once but under ten times. This chain joins TRBV6-1 and TRBJ2-7, with D perhaps matching TRBD2 (7 bases). The CDR3 is 16 residues long. V shed 6 bases and J shed 1 base, with 19 bases lying between them. The germline CDR1 and CDR2 sequences are MNHNS and SASEGT. CDR3 protein: CASSRLGGPNSYEQYF. In DNA, the CDR3 is TGTGCCAGCAGCCGCCTCGGGGGGCCGAATTCCTACGAGCAGTACTTC.

The J gene is TRBJ1-2, the V gene TRBV19; 9 positions match TRBD1. The CDR3 totals 15 residues. Germline CDR1 LNHDA, CDR2 SQIVND (reference sequence). V was pared by 5 bases and J by 4 bases, with 8 bases of the junction left unmatched. In DNA, the CDR3 is TGTGCCAGTAGTCCAGGACAGGGGTTGATCTATGGCTACACCTTC. Its translation: CASSPGQGLIYGYTF.

In its sample, this clonotype was seen a few times. The V gene is TRBV6-1, the J gene TRBJ2-4; perhaps D is TRBD1 or TRBD2 (6 bases each). The V end was cut by 6 bases, the J end by 3 bases, with 18 bases between. Germline CDR1 MNHNS, CDR2 SASEGT. The CDR3 runs to 16 residues. CDR3 residues: CASRGNGGFGKNIQYF. CDR3 sequence (DNA): TGTGCCAGCAGGGGGAACGGGGGCTTCGGCAAAAACATTCAGTACTTC.

Only a few counts were recorded for this clonotype. The chain links TRBV27 to TRBJ2-7; maybe TRBD2 (5 bases). The CDR3 extends over 14 amino acids. Trimming removed 6 bases at V and 5 bases at J, with 17 bases between. The germline CDR1 and CDR2 sequences are MNHEY and SMNVEV (reference sequence). The CDR3 DNA follows: TGTGCCAGCAGGGGCACGGGGTCGGTGAACGAGCAGTACTTC. Its protein is CASRGTGSVNEQYF.

This clonotype appeared many times. The chain is built from TRBV28 and TRBJ1-4; 8 positions agree with TRBD1. The germline V gene encodes CDR1 MDHEN and CDR2 SYDVKM. There are 13 residues in the CDR3. V shed 7 bases, J shed 8 bases, and the junction held 6 bases outside the gene matches. The CDR3 nucleotides are TGTGCCAGCACCGGACAGGGAGACGAAAAACTGTTTTTT. Translating it yields CASTGQGDEKLFF.

This clonotype has a handful of counts. The chain uses TRBV19 and TRBJ1-1; maybe TRBD1 (6 bases). V lost 3 bases to trimming and J lost 5 bases, with 25 bases between them. Germline lookup yields CDR1 LNHDA and CDR2 SQIVND (reference sequence). This CDR3 is 18 amino acids long. CDR3 nucleotides: TGTGCCAGTAGTATTAATCCCCCCGACAGGTTGGGGCAAACTGAAGCTTTCTTT. Protein sequence: CASSINPPDRLGQTEAFF.

This clonotype was detected ten times or more. The CDR3 nucleotides read TGTGCCAGCAGTTTTGGAGGGGGACTGGAAGCTTTCTTT. Amino acid sequence: CASSFGGGLEAFF. This chain links TRBV28 with TRBJ1-1; possible D gene TRBD1, 6 bases. The CDR3 is made up of 13 amino acids. Trimming stripped 3 bases from V and 8 bases from J, with 13 bases between. Germline loops: CDR1 MDHEN, CDR2 SYDVKM.

The chain has TRBV27 and TRBJ2-7; no reliable D call. Germline-derived CDR1 and CDR2 are MNHEY and SMNVEV (reference sequence). V gave up 5 bases and J gave up 5 bases, with 13 bases separating them. This CDR3 comprises 13 residues. The chain's CDR3 is CASSHPDCDEQYF. For the CDR3, the DNA is TGTGCCAGCAGTCATCCGGATTGCGACGAGCAGTACTTC.

There are many counts of this clonotype. The V gene is TRBV12-3 or TRBV12-4, the J gene TRBJ2-1; 8 bases line up with TRBD1. The CDR3 consists of 13 residues. The V gene end was trimmed by 5 bases and the J gene end by 10 bases; junction bases not matched to a gene: 7. CDR3 bases: TGTGCCAGCAGTGAAGGACAGGGAGACGAGCAGTTCTTC. This encodes CASSEGQGDEQFF.

This clonotype occurred many times. V and J are TRBV6-1 and TRBJ1-4; D possibly corresponds to TRBD1 (6 bases). V shed 2 bases and J shed 6 bases, with 13 bases lying between them. This CDR3 region has 15 residues. Per germline, CDR1 MNHNS and CDR2 SASEGT. CDR3 protein: CASSEWAGEDEKLFF. The CDR3 DNA reads as TGTGCCAGCAGTGAATGGGCAGGGGAGGATGAAAAACTGTTTTTT.

This clonotype was observed many times. The chain carries TRBV30 and TRBJ1-4; 8 nucleotides match TRBD1. V was clipped by 3 bases and J by 5 bases; unmatched bases: 8. The germline V gene has CDR1 GTSNPN and CDR2 SVGIG (reference sequence). CDR3 length: 15 residues. CDR3 nucleotides: TGTGCCTGGAGAGGCAGGGGGCGCGGGAATGAAAAACTGTTTTTT. This translates into CAWRGRGRGNEKLFF.

This clonotype has a count of ten or more. The genes are TRBV28 and TRBJ2-6; D remains unclear. The CDR3 is made up of 14 amino acids. Trimming removed 2 bases at V and 4 bases at J, with 6 bases between. Germline V gene sequence: CDR1 MDHEN, CDR2 SYDVKM. CDR3 region: CASSLVGGANVLTF. DNA for the CDR3: TGTGCCAGCAGTTTAGTTGGGGGGGCCAACGTCCTGACTTTC. Combining the CDR3 with reference TRBV28 and TRBJ2-6 gives the whole variable domain DVKVTQSSRYLVKRTGEKVFLECVQDMDHENMFWYRQDPGLGLRLIYFSYDVKMKEKGDIPEGYSVSREKKERFSLILESASTNQTSMYLCASSLVGGANVLTFGAGSRLTVL.

V and J are TRBV20-1 and TRBJ2-1; D possibly corresponds to TRBD2 (5 bases). The CDR3 is 13 residues long. Germline CDR1 reads DFQATT; CDR2 reads SNEGSKA (reference sequence). The V and J ends lost 2 bases and 3 bases respectively, with 8 bases between them. CDR3 bases: TGCAGTGCTAGAAGAGGGAGCTACAATGAGCAGTTCTTC. Translating it yields CSARRGSYNEQFF.

The rearrangement uses TRBV15 and TRBJ2-1; D may be TRBD2 (5 bases). Trimming cost V 0 bases and J 11 bases, with 11 bases left between them. Germline-derived CDR1 and CDR2 are LNHNV and YYDKDF (reference sequence). The CDR3 loop spans 13 amino acids. Here the CDR3 reads CATSRDPERQQFF. The CDR3 nucleotides are TGTGCCACCAGCAGAGATCCCGAGCGGCAGCAGTTCTTC.

This chain connects TRBV10-3 to TRBJ2-3, with D tentatively TRBD1 or TRBD2 (6 bases each). Trimming stripped 7 bases from V and 1 base from J, with 12 bases between. Germline values: CDR1 ENHRY, CDR2 SYGVKD. The CDR3 contains 14 residues. In DNA, the CDR3 is TGTGCCATCAACGGGGGCTTGGGCACAGATACGCAGTATTTT. It is translated as CAINGGLGTDTQYF.

The gene calls are TRBV19 and TRBJ2-2; either TRBD1 or TRBD2 may fit D (6 bases each). The CDR3 is 13 residues long. Germline V gene lookup returns CDR1 LNHDA and CDR2 SQIVND (reference sequence). V was cut by 4 bases and J by 6 bases, with 9 bases left in between. Here the CDR3 DNA reads TGTGCCAGTAGTACAAGGGGGGCCGGGGAGCTGTTTTTT. Translating it yields CASSTRGAGELFF.

This clonotype came up many times. This sequence joins TRBV18 and TRBJ2-3; D is undetermined. CDR1 KGHSH and CDR2 LQKENI come from the germline V gene. The CDR3 contains 13 residues. Trimming cost V 8 bases and J 2 bases, with 11 bases left between them. The CDR3, as DNA: TGTGCCAGCAGTCCTCCGGTCACAGATACGCAGTATTTT. Amino acids: CASSPPVTDTQYF.

A single count supports this clonotype. V gene TRBV5-1 combines with J gene TRBJ1-5, with a weak D call TRBD1 (5 bases). Germline CDR1 is SGHRS and CDR2 is YFSETQ. CDR3 length: 13 residues. Trimming removed 2 bases from V and 8 bases from J, with 11 bases in between. The CDR3 protein is CASSFQGEEPQHF. CDR3 nucleotides: TGCGCCAGCAGCTTCCAGGGAGAGGAGCCCCAGCATTTT.

The V and J genes are TRBV15 and TRBJ2-1, with 16 bases that match TRBD2. In germline, CDR1 is LNHNV, CDR2 YYDKDF (reference sequence). The CDR3 consists of 20 residues. Unmatched junction bases numbered 6, after V lost 0 bases and J lost 1 base. For the CDR3, the DNA is TGTGCCACCAGCAGAGAATTTCCGGGACTAGCGGGAGGGTCCTACAATGAGCAGTTCTTC. Its translation: CATSREFPGLAGGSYNEQFF.

CDR3 DNA: TGTGCCAGCAGTTACCGGCAGGGGGATGGCACCTACGAGCAGTACTTC. Translated: CASSYRQGDGTYEQYF. The rearrangement joins TRBV6-2 or TRBV6-3 to TRBJ2-7; TRBD1 matches at 7 bases. The CDR3 has 16 amino acids. Germline lookup yields CDR1 MNHEY and CDR2 SVGEGT. The ends lost 2 bases at V and 2 bases at J; junction bases unmatched: 9.

The chain combines TRBV4-1 with TRBJ2-7; weak D call: TRBD2 (5 bases). The V end lost 1 base, the J end lost 5 bases, and 15 bases lay between the germline ends. Germline V lookup: CDR1 MGHRA, CDR2 YSYEKL. This CDR3 has 15 residues. The CDR3 DNA is TGCGCCAGCAGCCAAGTCCTCGGGGTTAGACACGAGCAGTACTTC. Translating gives CASSQVLGVRHEQYF.

This clonotype was counted a few times. V gene TRBV7-2 combines with J gene TRBJ2-3; a weak D match, TRBD2 (6 bases). The ends were cut back, 8 bases at V and 11 bases at J, with 17 bases in the middle. Germline CDR1 and CDR2: SGHTA and FQGNSA. CDR3 length equals 12 residues. DNA of the CDR3: TGTGCCAGCCGCTCACGGGAGTTGGAGCAGTATTTT. This encodes CASRSRELEQYF.

In this sample, this clonotype turned up a few times. The chain carries TRBV7-9 and TRBJ2-7; TRBD1 agrees at 8 bases. Germline V gene lookup returns CDR1 SEHNR and CDR2 FQNEAQ (reference sequence). CDR3 length: 15 amino acids. V shed 4 bases, J shed 0 bases, and the junction held 5 bases outside the gene matches. DNA of the CDR3: TGTGCCAGCAGCTCTCAACAGGGGGGCTCCTACGAGCAGTACTTC. Its translation: CASSSQQGGSYEQYF.

This clonotype was counted between two and nine times. This chain links TRBV19 with TRBJ1-1; D is unclear. The V end was cut by 7 bases, the J end by 6 bases, with 21 bases between. Germline CDR1 LNHDA, CDR2 SQIVND (reference sequence). The length of the CDR3 is 15 residues. Here the CDR3 reads CASIHSRGFLSEAFF. In nucleotides, the CDR3 is TGTGCCAGTATCCATTCCCGGGGTTTTCTTTCTGAAGCTTTCTTT.

This clonotype was counted only a few times. V usage is TRBV20-1 and J usage is TRBJ2-2, with a weak D call TRBD2 (5 bases). Trimming took off 0 bases at V and 5 bases at J, with 16 bases between the two ends. Germline loops: CDR1 DFQATT, CDR2 SNEGSKA (reference sequence). The CDR3 contains 16 residues. The CDR3 protein is CSARDPRQEVTGELFF. Here the CDR3 DNA reads TGCAGTGCTAGAGATCCGCGGCAGGAGGTAACCGGGGAGCTGTTTTTT.

The chain has TRBV12-3 or TRBV12-4 and TRBJ2-7; unclear D gene. This CDR3 spans 16 amino acids. V lost 3 bases and J lost 0, with 15 bases in between. CDR3: CASSFGLGRFSYEQYF. CDR3 coding DNA: TGTGCCAGCAGTTTTGGCCTGGGTAGGTTCTCCTACGAGCAGTACTTC.

The V call is TRBV29-1, the J call TRBJ2-3; D perhaps matches TRBD2 (7 bases). The CDR3 loop spans 14 amino acids. The V gene lost 7 bases and the J gene lost 4 bases, with 18 bases spanning the gap. Germline V gene sequence: CDR1 SQVTM, CDR2 ANQGSEA. The CDR3 sequence is CSAQDGGQSDTQYF. The CDR3 DNA reads TGCAGCGCCCAAGACGGGGGGCAGTCAGATACGCAGTATTTT.

This clonotype appeared many times. The CDR3 region has the DNA TGTGCCAGCAGCTCCGAGGTGGGTCCCTACAATGAGCAGTTCTTC. Protein sequence: CASSSEVGPYNEQFF. The genes are TRBV11-1 and TRBJ2-1; D is ambiguous. CDR1 and CDR2 from the germline V gene are SGHAT and FQDESV (reference sequence). Between the trimmed V and J ends, which lost 4 bases and 2 bases, there was a span of 12 bases. The length of the CDR3 is 15 residues.

The rearrangement uses TRBV9 and TRBJ2-7; 9 bases are shared with TRBD1. The CDR3 runs 16 residues. V gave up 2 bases and J gave up 6 bases; unmatched junction bases: 12. In germline, CDR1 is SGDLS, CDR2 YYNGEE. CDR3 loop: CASSVGTGTGNREQYF. DNA of the CDR3: TGTGCCAGCAGCGTCGGGACCGGGACAGGGAATCGCGAGCAGTACTTC.

This clonotype was counted a few times. This chain uses TRBV12-3 or TRBV12-4 with TRBJ2-1; D unclear. The CDR3 is 12 residues long. The ends were cut back, 6 bases at V and 8 bases at J, with 11 bases in the middle. The CDR3 coding sequence is TGTGCCAGCAGCCCCCTTCGAGATGAGCAGTTCTTC. The encoded protein is CASSPLRDEQFF.